This T cell receptor beta chain was sequenced in a study of spatial heterogeneity in lung cancer. Study-level information: Alpha-chain sequences were consistently detected in smaller numbers than beta-chain sequences.

Looked up from germline, CDR1 is SGHDT and CDR2 is YYEEEE. V was pared by 4 bases and J by 0 bases, with 7 bases of the junction left unmatched. CDR3 length: 19 amino acids. TCRdb passed the 5' RACE reads through MiXCR, listing each CDR3 protein once. The table records 3,000 to 4,000 distinct CDR3 sequences, roughly 7.5% of them present only once. This clonotype is labeled medium-sized (0.01 to 0.1%). The time point was: sample taken at primary tumor resection. Whole RNA obtained from tumor, nontumor lung or frozen PBMC underwent sequencing without sorting. The sample consisted of normal lung tissue next to the tumor, taken at surgery. The origin of this receptor is a male donor with early-stage non-small cell lung cancer. The V call is TRBV5-6, the J call TRBJ2-2, with 15 bases matching TRBD2. The CDR3 reads CASSLPGLAGGANTGELFF. CDR3 nucleotide sequence: TGTGCCAGCAGCCTTCCGGGACTAGCGGGGGGCGCGAACACCGGGGAGCTGTTTTTT.